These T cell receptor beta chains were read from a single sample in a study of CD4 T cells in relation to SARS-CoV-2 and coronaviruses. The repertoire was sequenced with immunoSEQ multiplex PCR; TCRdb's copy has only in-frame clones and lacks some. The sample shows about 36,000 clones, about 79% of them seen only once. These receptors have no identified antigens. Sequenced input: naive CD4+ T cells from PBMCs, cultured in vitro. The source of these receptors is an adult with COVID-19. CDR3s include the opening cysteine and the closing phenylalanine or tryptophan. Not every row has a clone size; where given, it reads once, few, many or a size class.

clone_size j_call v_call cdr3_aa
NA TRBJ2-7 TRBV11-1 CASSWDRLSSYEQYF
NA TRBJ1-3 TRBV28 CASTTRRGNTIYF
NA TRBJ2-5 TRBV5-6 CASSPGLGGETQYF
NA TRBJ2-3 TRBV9 CASSVTALRTDTQYF
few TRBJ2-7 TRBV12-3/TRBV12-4 CASSRRDPYEQYF
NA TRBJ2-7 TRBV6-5 CASRTGTSGSYEQYF
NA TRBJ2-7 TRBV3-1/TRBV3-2 CASSHPGRAGGSYEQYF
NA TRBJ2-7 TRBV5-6 CASSLSIGGLVYEQYF
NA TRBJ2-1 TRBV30 CAWSVPRVHNEQFF
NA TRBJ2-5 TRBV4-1 CASSGYPVETQYF
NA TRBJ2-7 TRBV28 CASSFNIWGKDYEQYF
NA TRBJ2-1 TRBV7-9 CASSPRGAAGSYNEQFF
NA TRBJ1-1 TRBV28 CASSLGLRTEAFF
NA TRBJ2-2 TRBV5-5 CASSLGLALNTGELFF
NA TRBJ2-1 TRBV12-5 CASARQVAGGFMSSYNEQFF
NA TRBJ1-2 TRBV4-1 CASSQEGRVYGYTF
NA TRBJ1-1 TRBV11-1 CASNSGGLTNTEAFF
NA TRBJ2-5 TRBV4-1 CASSQRGETQYF
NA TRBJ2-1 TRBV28 CASSRQRDKFF
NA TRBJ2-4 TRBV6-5 CASSSRQGLAKNIQYF
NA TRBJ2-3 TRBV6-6 CASSYRGRGSTDTQYF
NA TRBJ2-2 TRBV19 CASSHDRMDTGELFF
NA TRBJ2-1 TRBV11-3 CASSFRGSSVRGDNEQFF
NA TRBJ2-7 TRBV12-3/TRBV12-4 CASSLLAGEQYF